Each of the 28 T cell receptor beta chains below was sequenced from the same sample in a study of blood T cell repertoires in COVID-19. Sequenced by immunoSEQ multiplex PCR; TCRdb stores in-frame clones only, minus some. In the table there are around 160,000 clones, 84% of which are singletons. Material for sequencing was PBMCs or T cells enriched from blood (not recorded which). All receptors come from a woman aged 45 to 65 who had been exposed to COVID-19.

The count of this clone is one. The V call is TRBV11-2, the J call TRBJ2-7, with 11 bases identical to TRBD2. Germline V gives CDR1 SGHAT, CDR2 FQNNGV. This CDR3 has 13 amino acids. J lost 9 bases, V lost 5 bases, and 6 bases had no gene match. The CDR3 spells CASSPLTSGGQYF. The CDR3 region has the DNA TGTGCCAGCAGCCCCTTAACTAGCGGGGGGCAGTACTTC.

This clone was seen a few times. The chain combines TRBV7-8 with TRBJ2-1; TRBD2 matches 7 bases. Losses at the gene ends were 1 base for V and 8 bases for J; bases not matched to a gene: 11. CDR1 SGHVS and CDR2 FQNEAQ come from the germline V gene. The CDR3 has 16 amino acids. This CDR3 is CASSLGSAGAFDEQFF. The CDR3, as DNA: TGTGCCAGCAGCTTAGGGTCCGCGGGAGCGTTTGATGAGCAGTTCTTC.

The V gene is TRBV7-9, the J gene TRBJ1-1; D uncertain. The V gene's germline CDR1 is SEHNR and CDR2 FQNEAQ (reference sequence). The CDR3 spans 14 residues. The V gene lost 0 bases and the J gene lost 2 bases, with 7 bases spanning the gap. The CDR3 is CASSLATLNTEAFF. CDR3 coding DNA: TGTGCCAGCAGCTTAGCCACTCTTAACACTGAAGCTTTCTTT.

Only a few counts were recorded for this clone. The chain couples TRBV6-1 to TRBJ2-2, with a possible D match to TRBD2 (5 bases). Germline lookup yields CDR1 MNHNS and CDR2 SASEGT. Trimming removed 3 bases at V and 0 bases at J, with 11 bases between. This CDR3 is 16 amino acids long. CDR3 DNA sequence: TGTGCCAGCAGTGACCGGGGAATTCCGAACACCGGGGAGCTGTTTTTT. It is translated as CASSDRGIPNTGELFF.

This chain uses TRBV7-2 with TRBJ1-1, with D possibly TRBD1 on 6 matching bases. Germline lookup yields CDR1 SGHTA and CDR2 FQGNSA. This CDR3 is built from 16 residues. With 5 bases removed from V and 0 bases from J, the gap between germline ends came to 16 bases. CDR3 residues: CASSTPTGSMNTEAFF. In DNA, the CDR3 is TGTGCCAGCAGCACCCCGACAGGTTCCATGAACACTGAAGCTTTCTTT.

The chain couples TRBV19 to TRBJ1-1; possible D gene TRBD1, 6 bases. The germline CDR1 and CDR2 sequences are LNHDA and SQIVND (reference sequence). Trimming cost V 8 bases and J 4 bases, with 14 bases left between them. The CDR3 loop spans 13 amino acids. The CDR3 region is CASRDTLSTEAFF. DNA of the CDR3: TGTGCCAGTCGGGACACCTTGAGCACTGAAGCTTTCTTT.

The V call is TRBV14, the J call TRBJ2-5; 12 bases line up with TRBD2. This CDR3 contains 15 residues. Unmatched junction bases numbered 5, after V lost 4 bases and J lost 5 bases. CDR1 SGHDN and CDR2 FVKESK come from the germline V gene. The CDR3 nucleotides read TGTGCCAGCAGCCGACTAGCGGGAGTCCAGGAGACCCAGTACTTC. Its protein product is CASSRLAGVQETQYF.

A single count supports this clone. The gene calls are TRBV15 and TRBJ1-1; TRBD1 is a possible D gene (5 bases). CDR1 LNHNV and CDR2 YYDKDF come from the germline V gene (reference sequence). Trimming stripped 4 bases from V and 4 bases from J, with 10 bases between. This CDR3 region has 13 residues. Here the CDR3 reads CATSNRRGTEAFF. CDR3 sequence (DNA): TGTGCCACCAGCAACAGGAGGGGCACTGAAGCTTTCTTT.

The V and J genes are TRBV6-5 and TRBJ1-6; 9 bases map to TRBD1. The CDR3 sequence is 15 residues long. J lost 9 bases, V lost 3 bases, and 6 bases had no gene match. The germline CDR1 and CDR2 sequences are MNHEY and SVGAGI. The chain's CDR3 is CASSYRTGAGSPLHF. CDR3 bases: TGTGCCAGCAGTTATCGGACAGGGGCTGGTTCACCCCTCCACTTT.

This clone showed up just a few times. The chain links TRBV4-3 to TRBJ1-1; the D is unclear. CDR1 is LGHNA, CDR2 YSLEER, per germline. CDR3 length equals 13 residues. V lost 0 bases, J lost 7 bases, and 9 bases lay in between. CDR3 amino acids: CASSQEIRREAFF. The CDR3 nucleotides are TGCGCCAGCAGCCAAGAAATCAGGCGTGAAGCTTTCTTT.

The V call is TRBV5-1, the J call TRBJ2-7; 7 bases are shared with TRBD2. In germline, CDR1 is SGHRS, CDR2 YFSETQ. The CDR3 runs 13 residues. J gave up 2 bases and V 6 bases, and 5 bases lay outside the gene matches. The CDR3 here is CASKPGGAYEQYF. The CDR3 region has the DNA TGCGCCAGCAAACCTGGGGGGGCCTACGAGCAGTACTTC.

The rearrangement links TRBV5-1 to TRBJ2-7; 7 bases are shared with TRBD1. The length of the CDR3 is 15 residues. J lost 0 bases, V lost 4 bases, and 7 bases had no gene match. The germline gives CDR1 SGHRS, CDR2 YFSETQ. The CDR3 bases are TGCGCCAGCAGCCGACAGGGTGGGACCTCCTACGAGCAGTACTTC. Amino acid sequence: CASSRQGGTSYEQYF.

As to this clone: The junction departs from germline at one end; a sequencing error may be responsible. V and J are TRBV7-7 and TRBJ1-3; a weak D match, TRBD1 (5 bases). Germline V gives CDR1 SSHAT, CDR2 FNYEAQ (reference sequence). The CDR3 sequence is 15 residues long. In DNA form, the CDR3 reads TGTGCTAGCAGCTTATCCCCAGGGACTGGAAACACCATATATTTT. Its protein is CASSLSPGTGNTIYF. Based on the CDR3 plus reference TRBV7-7 and TRBJ1-3, the full variable domain is GAGVSQSPRYKVTKRGQDVTLRCDPISSHATLYWYQQALGQGPEFLTYFNYEAQPDKSGLPSDRFSAERPEGSISTLTIQRTEQRDSAMYRCASSLSPGTGNTIYFGEGSWLTVV.

The chain uses TRBV19 and TRBJ1-4; D gene ambiguous. This CDR3 contains 15 residues. V lost 3 bases to trimming and J lost 6 bases, with 14 bases between them. The germline CDR1 and CDR2 sequences are LNHDA and SQIVND (reference sequence). The CDR3 region is CASSMRRERYEKLFF. DNA of the CDR3: TGTGCCAGTAGTATGCGGAGGGAACGATATGAAAAACTGTTTTTT. The complete variable domain, with remaining parts taken from reference TRBV19 and TRBJ1-4, reads DGGITQSPKYLFRKEGQNVTLSCEQNLNHDAMYWYRQDPGQGLRLIYYSQIVNDFQKGDIAEGYSVSREKKESFPLTVTSAQKNPTAFYLCASSMRRERYEKLFFGSGTQLSVL.

The rearrangement joins TRBV7-2 to TRBJ2-3; 11 nucleotides agree with TRBD2. The CDR3 runs 16 residues. V shed 5 bases, J shed 0 bases, and the junction held 4 bases outside the gene matches. Germline CDR1 reads SGHTA; CDR2 reads FQGNSA. The CDR3 loop reads CASSLRLAGSTDTQYF. The DNA for the CDR3 is TGTGCCAGCAGCCTAAGACTAGCGGGAAGCACAGATACGCAGTATTTT.

The chain has TRBV5-1 and TRBJ2-7, with 7 bases that match TRBD2. The CDR3 has 16 residues. From germline, CDR1 is SGHRS and CDR2 YFSETQ. The V segment lost 0 bases and the J segment 0 bases; nucleotides outside the gene matches: 6. The CDR3 sequence: CASSLAGGGYSYEQYF. The CDR3 region has the DNA TGCGCCAGCAGCTTGGCCGGCGGGGGTTACTCCTACGAGCAGTACTTC.

The gene calls are TRBV7-9 and TRBJ2-7, with 13 bases that match TRBD2. With 5 bases clipped from V and 4 bases from J, the junction kept 8 bases outside the gene matches. CDR1 and CDR2 from the germline V gene are SEHNR and FQNEAQ (reference sequence). CDR3 length: 16 amino acids. CDR3 nucleotides: TGTGCCAGCAGCCCCACTAGCGGGAGGGCCAAATACGAGCAGTACTTC. Its translation: CASSPTSGRAKYEQYF.

This chain uses TRBV2 with TRBJ2-2; no definite D call. CDR1 is SNHLY, CDR2 FYNNEI, per germline. Between the trimmed V and J ends, which lost 3 bases and 6 bases, there was a span of 8 bases. The CDR3 contains 13 residues. This CDR3 reads CASSEGQAGELFF. In nucleotides, the CDR3 is TGTGCCAGCAGTGAGGGCCAAGCCGGGGAGCTGTTTTTT.

A single count supports this clone. The rearrangement joins TRBV5-1 to TRBJ1-6; D gene uncertain. Trimming shortened V by 5 bases and J by 4 bases, and 13 bases separated the two germline ends. Germline values: CDR1 SGHRS, CDR2 YFSETQ. This CDR3 spans 15 amino acids. CDR3 region: CASSLATGYNSPLHF. CDR3 in DNA: TGCGCCAGCAGTTTAGCGACCGGTTATAATTCACCCCTCCACTTT.

This chain links TRBV5-6 with TRBJ1-5; the D gene is possibly TRBD1 (5 bases). The CDR3 spans 14 residues. Germline CDR1 and CDR2: SGHDT and YYEEEE. Trimming removed 0 bases from V and 7 bases from J, with 11 bases in between. The CDR3 bases are TGTGCCAGCAGCTTGGTACGGGGGAAACAGCCCCAGCATTTT. Translated: CASSLVRGKQPQHF.

The CDR3 bases are TGTGCCAGCAGCTTTCCAGGGGGAGAGACCCAGTACTTC. Translating it yields CASSFPGGETQYF. This chain links TRBV7-8 with TRBJ2-5, with 7 bases fitting TRBD1. Germline values: CDR1 SGHVS, CDR2 FQNEAQ. V lost 3 bases and J lost 4; bases outside the gene matches: 2. The CDR3 spans 13 residues. The complete variable domain, with remaining parts taken from reference TRBV7-8 and TRBJ2-5, reads GAGVSQSPRYKVAKRGQDVALRCDPISGHVSLFWYQQALGQGPEFLTYFQNEAQLDKSGLPSDRFFAERPEGSVSTLKIQRTQQEDSAVYLCASSFPGGETQYFGPGTRLLVL.

V is TRBV10-3 and J is TRBJ1-2, with 10 bases fitting TRBD1. The germline gives CDR1 ENHRY, CDR2 SYGVKD. V lost 2 bases, J lost 2 bases, and 5 bases stayed unmatched. The CDR3 has 16 amino acids. For the CDR3, the DNA is TGTGCCATCAGTGAGACGAGACAGGGGGCGAACTATGGCTACACCTTC. It translates to CAISETRQGANYGYTF.

For the CDR3, the DNA is TGTGCCAGCAGCTTAGCGGGGGGATACTACAATGAGCAGTTCTTC. Translated, it gives CASSLAGGYYNEQFF. This chain connects TRBV7-2 to TRBJ2-1, with D perhaps matching TRBD2 (6 bases). Germline V lookup: CDR1 SGHTA, CDR2 FQGNSA. V lost 0 bases and J lost 3, with 9 bases in between. This CDR3 is built from 15 residues.

V is TRBV4-1 and J is TRBJ1-2; D remains unclear. Germline loops: CDR1 MGHRA, CDR2 YSYEKL. This CDR3 spans 14 amino acids. Trimming removed 0 bases at V and 7 bases at J, with 12 bases between. CDR3 region: CASSQDRGVSGYTF. CDR3 coding DNA: TGCGCCAGCAGCCAAGATCGGGGAGTGTCTGGCTACACCTTC.

The V gene is TRBV19, the J gene TRBJ1-3; 10 bases map to TRBD1. The CDR3 length is 15 residues. J gave up 8 bases and V 8 bases, and 12 bases lay outside the gene matches. Germline-derived CDR1 and CDR2 are LNHDA and SQIVND (reference sequence). The CDR3 DNA reads TGTGCCAGTGGCACTTTGGGACAGGGGTCACACACCATATATTTT. Translating gives CASGTLGQGSHTIYF.

The V call is TRBV27, the J call TRBJ2-5; maybe TRBD2 (5 bases). CDR3 size: 14 residues. V was shortened by 3 bases and J by 5 bases, with 13 bases between the two germline ends. Germline V gene sequence: CDR1 MNHEY, CDR2 SMNVEV (reference sequence). CDR3 DNA: TGTGCCAGCAGTTTTACCGGGGTCGGTGAGACCCAGTACTTC. This codes for CASSFTGVGETQYF.

The chain has TRBV5-1 and TRBJ1-1; D is uncertain. CDR1 is SGHRS, CDR2 YFSETQ, per germline. The CDR3 contains 15 residues. Trimming took off 2 bases at V and 7 bases at J, with 18 bases between the two ends. CDR3 coding DNA: TGCGCCAGCAGCTTTTTCGGTAGCCCGGAACATGAAGCTTTCTTT. Translation: CASSFFGSPEHEAFF.

This clone showed up just a few times. The chain has TRBV9 and TRBJ1-3; possible D gene TRBD1, 5 bases. This CDR3 has 13 amino acids. The V and J ends lost 1 base and 9 bases respectively, with 11 bases between them. Germline V lookup: CDR1 SGDLS, CDR2 YYNGEE. CDR3 DNA sequence: TGTGCCAGCAGCGTATCTGGCGGGGGCACCATATATTTT. It is translated as CASSVSGGGTIYF.